The present entry profiles one T cell receptor beta chain with its context. Its antigen is as yet unknown. This sample was taken from a study of blood T cells in healthy people across ages. The study, taken as a whole, reports: Measured against age, TCR beta diversity per million T cells decreased in a roughly linear manner.

PCR was performed a second time for about 7 to 11 cycles using a sample-barcoded 5' primer and a J-beta primer mix. A single record per CDR3 protein comes from TCRdb applying MiXCR to the 5' RACE reads. The repertoire holds some 900,000 distinct CDR3 sequences, with roughly 48% as singletons. Total RNA was extracted at no less than 6 micrograms per sample. After removal of 2 bases from V and 0 bases from J, the junction contained 7 bases not matched to a gene. This CDR3 has 16 residues. This TCR was recovered from a man aged 25 to 40 in good health. The chain carries TRBV12-3 or TRBV12-4 and TRBJ2-7, with TRBD2 identical over 7 bases. Source material: blood. As DNA, the CDR3 is TGTGCCAGCAGTTTAACTGGCGGGAGTAGCTCCTACGAGCAGTACTTC. Its translation is CASSLTGGSSSYEQYF.